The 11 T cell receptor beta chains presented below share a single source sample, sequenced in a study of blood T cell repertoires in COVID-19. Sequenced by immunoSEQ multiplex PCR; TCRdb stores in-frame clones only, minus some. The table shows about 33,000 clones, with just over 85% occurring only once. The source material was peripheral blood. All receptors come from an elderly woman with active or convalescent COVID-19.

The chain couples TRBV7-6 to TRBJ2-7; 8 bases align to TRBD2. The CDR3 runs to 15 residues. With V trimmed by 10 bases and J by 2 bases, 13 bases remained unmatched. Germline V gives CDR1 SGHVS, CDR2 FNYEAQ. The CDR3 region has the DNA TGTGCCACCCCCCCCGGGGGGGACTCGACCTACGAGCAGTACTTC. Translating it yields CATPPGGDSTYEQYF.

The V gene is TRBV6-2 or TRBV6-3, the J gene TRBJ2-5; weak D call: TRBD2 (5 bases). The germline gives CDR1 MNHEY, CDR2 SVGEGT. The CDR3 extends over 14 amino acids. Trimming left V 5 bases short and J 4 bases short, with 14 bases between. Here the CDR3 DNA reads TGTGCCAGCAGTCCCACTAGGAATGGAGAGACCCAGTACTTC. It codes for CASSPTRNGETQYF.

CDR3 region: CASSLDRASGSYEQYF. The CDR3 region has the DNA TGTGCCAGCAGCTTAGATCGGGCTAGCGGCTCCTACGAGCAGTACTTC. The chain recombines TRBV11-2 with TRBJ2-7; TRBD2 matches at 7 bases. With 0 bases clipped from V and 0 bases from J, the junction kept 5 bases outside the gene matches. The CDR3 sequence is 16 residues long. CDR1 SGHAT and CDR2 FQNNGV come from the germline V gene.

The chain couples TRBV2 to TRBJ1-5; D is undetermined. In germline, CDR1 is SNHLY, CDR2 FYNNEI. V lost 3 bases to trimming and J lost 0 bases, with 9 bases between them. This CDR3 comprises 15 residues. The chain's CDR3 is CASSDRIHSNQPQHF. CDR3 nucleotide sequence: TGTGCCAGCAGTGACAGGATACATAGCAATCAGCCCCAGCATTTT.

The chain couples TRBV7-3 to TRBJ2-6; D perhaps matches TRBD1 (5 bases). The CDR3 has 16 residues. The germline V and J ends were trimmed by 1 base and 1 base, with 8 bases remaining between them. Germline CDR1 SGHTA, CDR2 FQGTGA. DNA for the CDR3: TGTGCCAGCAGCTTAAGCAGGGCGTCTGGGGCCAACGTCCTGACTTTC. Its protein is CASSLSRASGANVLTF. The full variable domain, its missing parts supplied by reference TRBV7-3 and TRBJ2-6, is GAGVSQTPSNKVTEKGKYVELRCDPISGHTALYWYRQSLGQGPEFLIYFQGTGAADDSGLPNDRFFAVRPEGSVSTLKIQRTERGDSAVYLCASSLSRASGANVLTFGAGSRLTVL.

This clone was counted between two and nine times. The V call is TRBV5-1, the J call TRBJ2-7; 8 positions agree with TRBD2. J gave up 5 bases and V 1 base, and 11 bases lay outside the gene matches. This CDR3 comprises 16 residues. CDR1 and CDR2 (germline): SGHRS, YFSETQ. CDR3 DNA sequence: TGCGCCAGCAGCTTGCCCTCAAGCGGGAGCGGTGACGAGCAGTACTTC. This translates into CASSLPSSGSGDEQYF.

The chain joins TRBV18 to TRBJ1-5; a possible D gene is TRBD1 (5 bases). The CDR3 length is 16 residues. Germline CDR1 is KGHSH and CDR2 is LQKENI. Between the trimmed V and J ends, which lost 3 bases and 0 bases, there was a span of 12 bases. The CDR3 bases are TGTGCCAGCTCACCGGGGCAGATTAATAGCAATCAGCCCCAGCATTTT. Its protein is CASSPGQINSNQPQHF.

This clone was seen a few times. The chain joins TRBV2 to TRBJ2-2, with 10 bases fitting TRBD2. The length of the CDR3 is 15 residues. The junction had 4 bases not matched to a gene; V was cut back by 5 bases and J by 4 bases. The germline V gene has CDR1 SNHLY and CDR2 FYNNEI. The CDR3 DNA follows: TGTGCCAGCAGTAGCGGGGGGGCGGTCACCGGGGAGCTGTTTTTT. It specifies CASSSGGAVTGELFF.

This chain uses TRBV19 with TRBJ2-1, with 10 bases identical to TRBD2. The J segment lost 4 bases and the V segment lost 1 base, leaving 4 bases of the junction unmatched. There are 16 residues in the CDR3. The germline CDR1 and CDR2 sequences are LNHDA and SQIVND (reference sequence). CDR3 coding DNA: TGTGCCAGTAGTATAGTCTGGACTAGCGGTTACAATGAGCAGTTCTTC. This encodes CASSIVWTSGYNEQFF.

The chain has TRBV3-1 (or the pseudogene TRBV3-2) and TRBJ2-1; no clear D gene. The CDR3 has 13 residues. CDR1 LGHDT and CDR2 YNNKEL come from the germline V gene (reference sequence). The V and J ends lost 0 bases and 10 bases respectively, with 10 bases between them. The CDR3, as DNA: TGTGCCAGCAGCCAAGACTCTTCGGTAGAGCAGTTCTTC. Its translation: CASSQDSSVEQFF.

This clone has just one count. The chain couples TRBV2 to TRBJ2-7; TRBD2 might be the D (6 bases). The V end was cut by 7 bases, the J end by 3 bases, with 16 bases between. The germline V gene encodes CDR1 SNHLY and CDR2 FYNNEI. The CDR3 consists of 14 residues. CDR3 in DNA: TGTGCCAGCATCCGATTCCGGGACTTCTACGAGCAGTACTTC. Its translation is CASIRFRDFYEQYF.